The 9 T cell receptor beta chains presented below share a single source sample, sequenced in a study of long-term antiretroviral therapy in people with HIV. This was the immunoSEQ v3.0 assay at survey level. Assay: immunoSEQ multiplex PCR; the TCRdb copy retains only in-frame clones and omits some. The sample records 20,000 or so clones, about nine tenths being singletons. The input for sequencing was unsorted PBMCs, taken 0.5 years after starting antiretroviral therapy. These receptors were obtained from a middle-aged man with HIV.

This sequence joins TRBV29-1 and TRBJ2-7; perhaps D is TRBD1 or TRBD2 (6 bases each). The CDR3 contains 12 residues. V shed 6 bases and J shed 1 base, with 10 bases lying between them. Germline assignment: CDR1 SQVTM and CDR2 ANQGSEA. The CDR3 reads CSVKGGSYEQYF. Written as DNA, the CDR3 is TGCAGCGTGAAGGGGGGTTCCTACGAGCAGTACTTC.

The chain links TRBV11-2 to TRBJ2-2, with 7 nucleotides matching TRBD2. The CDR3 consists of 15 residues. Trimming at V came to 5 bases and at J to 4 bases, leaving 7 bases not matched to a gene. Germline CDR1 SGHAT, CDR2 FQNNGV. In DNA form, the CDR3 reads TGTGCCAGCAGCCTAAGGGAGCGGGGCACCGGGGAGCTGTTTTTT. Its translation is CASSLRERGTGELFF.

This sequence joins TRBV7-8 and TRBJ2-7; D not certain. The CDR3 totals 15 residues. CDR1 is SGHVS, CDR2 FQNEAQ, per germline. Trimming cost V 0 bases and J 4 bases, with 13 bases left between them. The CDR3 spells CASSLAGPSSYEQYF. In nucleotides, the CDR3 is TGTGCCAGCAGCTTAGCGGGCCCCTCCTCTTACGAGCAGTACTTC.

The chain couples TRBV10-3 to TRBJ2-2, with D unresolved. This CDR3 is 13 amino acids long. V gave up 3 bases and J gave up 7 bases, with 9 bases separating them. Germline V gives CDR1 ENHRY, CDR2 SYGVKD. Here the CDR3 reads CAISEGPGGELFF. The CDR3 bases are TGTGCCATCAGTGAAGGGCCAGGCGGGGAGCTGTTTTTT.

The gene calls are TRBV10-1 and TRBJ2-1; no clear D gene. Germline values: CDR1 WNHNN, CDR2 SYGVQD (reference sequence). The CDR3 sequence is 14 residues long. The V end was cut by 0 bases, the J end by 8 bases, with 11 bases between. The chain's CDR3 is CASSESKRNDEQFF. The CDR3 DNA reads TGCGCCAGCAGTGAGTCCAAGCGCAACGATGAGCAGTTCTTC.

The chain combines TRBV6-1 with TRBJ1-2, with D hard to call. Germline assignment: CDR1 MNHNS and CDR2 SASEGT. The CDR3 is 12 residues long. V shed 1 base and J shed 7 bases, with 7 bases lying between them. CDR3 DNA sequence: TGTGCCAGCAGTGAAGGGACCGGTGGCTACACCTTC. Its translation: CASSEGTGGYTF.

This chain uses TRBV5-1 with TRBJ2-7; TRBD1 aligns across 8 bases. Per germline, CDR1 SGHRS and CDR2 YFSETQ. The V and J ends lost 4 bases and 2 bases, in that order; junction bases with no gene match: 8. The CDR3 is 15 residues long. CDR3 loop: CASSREGTGTYEQYF. As DNA, the CDR3 is TGCGCCAGCAGCCGAGAAGGGACAGGAACCTACGAGCAGTACTTC.

The gene calls are TRBV6-1 and TRBJ2-3; TRBD2 might be the D (6 bases). The CDR3 runs to 16 residues. From germline, CDR1 is MNHNS and CDR2 SASEGT. V lost 4 bases to trimming and J lost 0 bases, with 14 bases between them. The CDR3 DNA reads as TGTGCCAGCAGTGTCCGGGACTCGAGGAGCACAGATACGCAGTATTTT. Protein: CASSVRDSRSTDTQYF.

The V gene is TRBV5-4, the J gene TRBJ2-7, with TRBD1 matching over 9 bases. V was clipped by 3 bases and J by 11 bases; unmatched bases: 9. Germline V lookup: CDR1 SGHNT, CDR2 YYREEE (reference sequence). The CDR3 runs to 13 residues. CDR3 sequence (DNA): TGTGCCAGCAGCTCACAGGGGGCCCTCTTGGAGTACTTC. Translating gives CASSSQGALLEYF.